The rows below give T cell receptor beta chains drawn from one sample of a study of blood T cell repertoires in COVID-19. Using immunoSEQ multiplex PCR, the repertoire was profiled, and TCRdb retains in-frame clones only, with some absent. In the table there are about 23,000 clones, about two thirds of which are singletons. The sample was peripheral blood. Receptor source: a woman aged 80 or over with acute or convalescent COVID-19. CDR3s include the opening cysteine and the closing phenylalanine or tryptophan. The D gene is left open where the match is weak. Clone size appears in some rows only: once, few, many, or a class for an expanded clone.

cdr3_aa	cdr3_nt	d_call	clone_size	v_call	j_call
CASSPLKGLNTEAFF	TGTGCCAGCAGCCCACTCAAGGGGTTGAACACTGAAGCTTTCTTT	NA	few	TRBV7-3	TRBJ1-1
CASSLALDTGELFF	TGTGCCAGCAGCTTAGCGCTAGACACCGGGGAGCTGTTTTTT	NA	NA	TRBV7-2	TRBJ2-2
CASSLAARGGYTF	TGTGCCAGCAGCTTAGCGGCCCGGGGGGGCTACACCTTC	NA	NA	TRBV7-8	TRBJ1-2
CASTKQNTEAFF	TGTGCCAGCACCAAACAGAACACTGAAGCTTTCTTT	NA	few	TRBV6-5	TRBJ1-1
CASSYGQGTDTQYF	TGTGCCAGCAGTTATGGACAGGGCACAGATACGCAGTATTTT	TRBD1	few	TRBV6-6	TRBJ2-3
CASSRQSYGYTF	TGTGCCAGTAGTAGACAGAGCTATGGCTACACCTTC	NA	NA	TRBV19	TRBJ1-2
CASHGLLNTEAFF	TGTGCCAGCCATGGACTGCTGAACACTGAAGCTTTCTTT	NA	once	TRBV2	TRBJ1-1
CASSLNSGKTDTQYF	TGTGCCAGCAGCTTAAATAGCGGGAAGACAGATACGCAGTATTTT	TRBD2	NA	TRBV2	TRBJ2-3
CASSILRDSAGETQYF	TGCGCCAGCAGCATACTACGGGACTCGGCAGGGGAGACCCAGTACTTC	NA	NA	TRBV5-1	TRBJ2-5
CASSRVPTDTQYF	TGTGCCAGCAGTCGGGTTCCCACAGATACGCAGTATTTT	NA	NA	TRBV12-3/TRBV12-4	TRBJ2-3
CATSEGQGRTNEKLFF	TGTGCCACCAGTGAGGGACAGGGTAGGACTAATGAAAAACTGTTTTTT	TRBD1	once	TRBV24-1	TRBJ1-4
CASSRGTGSYNEQFF	TGTGCCAGCAGCCGCGGGACTGGGTCCTACAATGAGCAGTTCTTC	NA	NA	TRBV5-4	TRBJ2-1
CASSLTGGVGAEQYF	TGCGCCAGCAGTCTAACGGGAGGGGTGGGGGCCGAGCAGTACTTC	TRBD2	NA	TRBV5-1	TRBJ2-7
CASSQGAPYEQYF	TGTGCCAGCAGCCAGGGGGCCCCCTACGAGCAGTACTTC	TRBD1	once	TRBV28	TRBJ2-7
CASSEGQTNYGYTF	TGTGCCAGCAGCGAAGGACAGACTAACTATGGCTACACCTTC	NA	once	TRBV7-9	TRBJ1-2
CARTEAPYGYTF	TGTGCCAGGACAGAGGCTCCCTATGGCTACACCTTC	NA	few	TRBV27	TRBJ1-2
CASSSPSGGADTQYF	TGTGCCAGCAGTTCCCCTAGCGGGGGGGCAGATACGCAGTATTTT	TRBD2	NA	TRBV28	TRBJ2-3
CASRGSGRGNYGYTF	TGTGCCAGCAGGGGGTCGGGCAGGGGTAACTATGGCTACACCTTC	NA	once	TRBV6-5	TRBJ1-2
CASSPGTGQNYEQYF	TGTGCCAGCTCACCGGGGACAGGGCAAAACTACGAGCAGTACTTC	TRBD1	NA	TRBV18	TRBJ2-7
CASSPISGGYEQYF	TGTGCCAGCAGTCCCATCAGCGGGGGCTACGAGCAGTACTTC	TRBD2	NA	TRBV2	TRBJ2-7
CASSTGQGGGYGYTF	TGTGCCAGTAGTACCGGACAGGGAGGCGGCTATGGCTACACCTTC	TRBD1	NA	TRBV19	TRBJ1-2
CASSLVAGGMGTEAFF	TGCGCCAGCAGCTTGGTGGCAGGGGGTATGGGGACTGAAGCTTTCTTT	TRBD1	once	TRBV5-1	TRBJ1-1
CASSLVRGRGEQYF	TGTGCCAGCAGCTTGGTACGAGGGCGAGGGGAGCAGTACTTC	NA	NA	TRBV5-4	TRBJ2-7
CASSQDFLSYNEQFF	TGTGCCAGCAGCCAAGATTTTCTGAGCTACAATGAGCAGTTCTTC	NA	NA	TRBV3-1/TRBV3-2	TRBJ2-1
CASSYPDRISPLHF	TGTGCCAGCAGTTACCCGGACAGGATTTCACCCCTCCACTTT	TRBD1	NA	TRBV6-6	TRBJ1-6
CASSFPLGEQYF	TGTGCCAGCAGTTTCCCTCTAGGCGAGCAGTACTTC	NA	NA	TRBV6-5	TRBJ2-7
CASSLVGAKDTEAFF	TGCGCCAGCAGCTTGGTGGGGGCGAAAGATACTGAAGCTTTCTTT	NA	NA	TRBV5-1	TRBJ1-1
CASNRDFDSDTQYF	TGTGCCAGCAATCGGGACTTTGACTCGGATACGCAGTATTTT	NA	NA	TRBV6-5	TRBJ2-3
CASSLSQGDTEAFF	TGCGCCAGCAGCTTGAGTCAGGGGGACACTGAAGCTTTCTTT	TRBD1	NA	TRBV5-1	TRBJ1-1
CASSLAPSYGYTF	TGTGCCAGCAGTTTAGCCCCGTCGTATGGCTACACCTTC	NA	NA	TRBV12-3/TRBV12-4	TRBJ1-2
CASSFGTSGTDTQYF	TGTGCCAGCAGCTTCGGGACTAGCGGCACAGATACGCAGTATTTT	TRBD2	NA	TRBV5-4	TRBJ2-3
CAWSLAGGDSPLHF	TGTGCCTGGAGTTTGGCAGGGGGCGATTCACCCCTCCACTTT	TRBD1	NA	TRBV30	TRBJ1-6
CATSRDFGRSSGNTIYF	TGTGCCACCAGCAGGGACTTTGGCCGATCCTCTGGAAACACCATATATTTT	NA	once	TRBV15	TRBJ1-3
CASSLKRQVTYEQYF	TGTGCCAGCTCACTAAAACGACAGGTTACCTACGAGCAGTACTTC	NA	NA	TRBV18	TRBJ2-7
CASSGGQSSNQPQHF	TGTGCCAGCTCTGGAGGACAGAGTAGCAATCAGCCCCAGCATTTT	NA	NA	TRBV18	TRBJ1-5